This T cell receptor (beta chain) comes out of a study of blood T cell repertoires in COVID-19. Study-wide background: Nucleic acid was either cDNA or gDNA, and it came from T cells, B-cell-depleted T cells, or PBMCs.

The protocol was immunoSEQ multiplex PCR, while the TCRdb copy is restricted to in-frame clones and leaves out a portion. There are about 310,000 clones in the sample; 70% to 90% occur only once, and roughly 2% lies in the top ten. Germline V gene lookup returns CDR1 GTSNPN and CDR2 SVGIG (reference sequence). The CDR3 covers 15 residues. V dropped 2 bases and J dropped 6 bases, with 19 bases sitting between them. Recruitment covered fewer than 25 US areas and drew participants whose ages spanned about 18 to 90 years. J is TRBJ2-5 and V is TRBV30; maybe TRBD1 (6 bases). The TCR was taken from a young man who had recovered from COVID-19. Sequencing was done on a sample of PBMCs or T cells enriched from blood (not recorded which). The CDR3 spells CAWSRGGRIEQTQYF. CDR3 DNA sequence: TGTGCCTGGAGTAGAGGGGGTCGGATTGAGCAGACCCAGTACTTC.